The 27 T cell receptor beta chains below come from one sample, sequenced in a study of blood T cell repertoires in COVID-19. The method was immunoSEQ multiplex PCR; TCRdb's version includes in-frame clones alone and lacks a portion of them. Of 300,000 to 400,000 clones in the sample, over 75% were seen once. The specimen was peripheral blood. The origin of the receptors is a man between 50 and 59 years old with active or convalescent COVID-19.

The J gene is TRBJ1-2, the V gene TRBV19; TRBD1 agrees at 7 bases. Germline CDR1 LNHDA, CDR2 SQIVND (reference sequence). V shed 7 bases and J 4 bases; nucleotides not matched to a gene: 21. The CDR3 spans 18 residues. Written as DNA, the CDR3 is TGTGCCAGTACCCTAGGAAGACAGGGTGGTCGGTCGTTCTATGGCTACACCTTC. Protein: CASTLGRQGGRSFYGYTF.

This clone appeared a single time. The chain uses TRBV14 and TRBJ2-7; 7 positions agree with TRBD1. The V and J ends lost 3 bases and 2 bases, in that order; junction bases with no gene match: 7. Germline V lookup: CDR1 SGHDN, CDR2 FVKESK. The CDR3 covers 15 residues. In nucleotides, the CDR3 is TGTGCCAGCAGCCAGCCCACCGGACAGGCCTACGAGCAGTACTTC. Its translation is CASSQPTGQAYEQYF. The whole variable domain, remainder taken from reference TRBV14 and TRBJ2-7, is EAGVTQFPSHSVIEKGQTVTLRCDPISGHDNLYWYRRVMGKEIKFLLHFVKESKQDESGMPNNRFLAERTGGTYSTLKVQPAELEDSGVYFCASSQPTGQAYEQYFGPGTRLTVT.

The chain recombines TRBV5-1 with TRBJ2-2; a weak D match, TRBD1 (6 bases). Trimming took 6 bases from V and 6 from J, leaving 9 bases between them. The CDR3 runs 12 residues. Germline-derived CDR1 and CDR2 are SGHRS and YFSETQ. CDR3 DNA sequence: TGCGCCAGCACAGGGGCTTCCGGGGAGCTGTTTTTT. Protein product: CASTGASGELFF.

The chain employs TRBV12-3 or TRBV12-4 and TRBJ1-3; no reliable D call. The CDR3 covers 12 residues. V lost 3 bases to trimming and J lost 2 bases, with 2 bases between them. The CDR3: CASSFAGNTIYF. The CDR3, as DNA: TGTGCCAGCAGTTTCGCTGGAAACACCATATATTTT.

The V call is TRBV5-4, the J call TRBJ2-1; 9 bases map to TRBD2. CDR1 and CDR2 (germline): SGHNT, YYREEE (reference sequence). After removal of 4 bases from V and 8 bases from J, the junction contained 16 bases not matched to a gene. There are 17 residues in the CDR3. CDR3 sequence (DNA): TGTGCCAGCAGCGATAAGAGGGGGCGGGAGGGAATCTATGAGCAGTTCTTC. It translates to CASSDKRGREGIYEQFF.

The rearrangement links TRBV5-1 to TRBJ1-4, with D perhaps TRBD1 (6 bases). In germline, CDR1 is SGHRS, CDR2 YFSETQ. The V gene lost 6 bases and the J gene lost 3 bases, with 21 bases spanning the gap. The CDR3 is 17 residues long. The CDR3 region has the DNA TGCGCCAGCATACAGGGTGGGGGACGTGCGGCTAATGAAAAACTGTTTTTT. Translated, it gives CASIQGGGRAANEKLFF.

The V call is TRBV19, the J call TRBJ2-2; D possibly corresponds to TRBD2 (5 bases). Germline assignment: CDR1 LNHDA and CDR2 SQIVND (reference sequence). V lost 3 bases to trimming and J lost 5 bases, with 13 bases between them. The CDR3 totals 15 residues. CDR3: CASSILWERTGELFF. The DNA for the CDR3 is TGTGCCAGTAGTATTCTCTGGGAGAGGACCGGGGAGCTGTTTTTT. The variable domain in full, with the rest retrieved from reference TRBV19 and TRBJ2-2, is DGGITQSPKYLFRKEGQNVTLSCEQNLNHDAMYWYRQDPGQGLRLIYYSQIVNDFQKGDIAEGYSVSREKKESFPLTVTSAQKNPTAFYLCASSILWERTGELFFGEGSRLTVL.

This clone was recorded only once. The chain has TRBV5-1 and TRBJ2-3; 11 bases are a match to TRBD2. The CDR3 covers 17 residues. Germline CDR1 is SGHRS and CDR2 is YFSETQ. V dropped 4 bases and J dropped 6; count of bases not matched to a gene: 13. This CDR3 reads CASSPYFTSGGGDTQYF. The CDR3 nucleotides are TGCGCCAGCAGCCCCTACTTCACTAGCGGGGGTGGGGATACGCAGTATTTT.

The genes are TRBV18 and TRBJ1-1; no firm D call. CDR1 and CDR2 (germline): KGHSH, LQKENI. CDR3 length equals 15 residues. The ends were cut back, 2 bases at V and 1 base at J, with 11 bases in the middle. CDR3 region: CASSPTVQPNTEAFF. In DNA, the CDR3 is TGTGCCAGCTCACCAACGGTACAGCCGAACACTGAAGCTTTCTTT.

J is TRBJ2-3 and V is TRBV11-3; 7 bases fit TRBD1. V was clipped by 3 bases and J by 4 bases; unmatched bases: 7. This CDR3 has 15 amino acids. Germline values: CDR1 SGHNT, CDR2 YENEEA. The DNA of the CDR3 is TGTGCCAGCAGCTTCGGACAGGCTGGGCCAGATACGCAGTATTTT. It specifies CASSFGQAGPDTQYF.

The gene calls are TRBV5-6 and TRBJ2-7; 8 bases are a match to TRBD1. Unmatched junction bases numbered 9, after V lost 3 bases and J lost 1 base. Germline CDR1 is SGHDT and CDR2 is YYEEEE. CDR3 length: 16 amino acids. The CDR3 nucleotides read TGTGCCAGCAGCTCAGTCAGGGGGCCCATATCCTACGAGCAGTACTTC. Translating gives CASSSVRGPISYEQYF.

In its sample, this clone was seen a few times. V gene TRBV5-1 combines with J gene TRBJ2-2; 8 positions match TRBD1. CDR3 size: 17 residues. The ends lost 0 bases at V and 5 bases at J; junction bases unmatched: 9. Germline V gene sequence: CDR1 SGHRS, CDR2 YFSETQ. The CDR3 sequence: CASSLGDRGGLTGELFF. CDR3 coding DNA: TGCGCCAGCAGCTTGGGAGACAGGGGAGGTTTGACCGGGGAGCTGTTTTTT.

This clone was seen once. The V call is TRBV6-5, the J call TRBJ2-7; 8 bases agree with TRBD1. J gave up 4 bases and V 5 bases, and 1 base lay outside the gene matches. The CDR3 is made up of 12 amino acids. Germline CDR1 is MNHEY and CDR2 is SVGAGI. CDR3 sequence (DNA): TGTGCCAGCAGTAGGACAGGGTACGAGCAGTACTTC. Amino acids: CASSRTGYEQYF.

J is TRBJ2-1 and V is TRBV29-1, with a tentative D call TRBD2 (6 bases). CDR3 length equals 16 residues. CDR1 and CDR2 from the germline V gene are SQVTM and ANQGSEA. Trimming cost V 7 bases and J 3 bases, with 22 bases left between them. The CDR3 here is CSGVYGTPPIYNEQFF. The CDR3 region has the DNA TGCAGCGGCGTATATGGGACTCCCCCGATCTACAATGAGCAGTTCTTC.

The gene calls are TRBV18 and TRBJ1-3; TRBD1 agrees at 7 bases. The CDR3 is 22 residues long. The ends lost 2 bases at V and 0 bases at J; junction bases unmatched: 22. Per germline, CDR1 KGHSH and CDR2 LQKENI. The CDR3 bases are TGTGCCAGCTCACCAAAACATCTCTTATTGGACAGGACCTTGGGCTCTGGAAACACCATATATTTT. Translation gives CASSPKHLLLDRTLGSGNTIYF.

The CDR3 sequence is CASSFSGEYRELFF. In nucleotides, the CDR3 is TGTGCCAGCAGCTTTTCAGGGGAGTACCGGGAGCTGTTTTTT. The chain recombines TRBV7-3 with TRBJ2-2; TRBD1 might be the D (6 bases). In germline, CDR1 is SGHTA, CDR2 FQGTGA. Deletions cut 3 bases from V and 9 bases from J, with 14 bases between. The CDR3 loop spans 14 amino acids.

As for this clone: Within the sample, other DNA sequences also encode this same CDR3. This chain joins TRBV24-1 and TRBJ2-3; D perhaps matches TRBD2 (6 bases). The CDR3 consists of 16 residues. Germline CDR1 and CDR2: KGHDR and SFDVKD. The V end was cut by 0 bases, the J end by 1 base, with 10 bases between. Here the CDR3 reads CATSDLRGGGTDTQYF. In DNA, the CDR3 is TGTGCCACCAGTGATTTGCGGGGCGGGGGCACAGATACGCAGTATTTT.

This clone has only a few counts. The chain carries TRBV4-2 and TRBJ1-5, with 8 bases matching TRBD1. Trimming cost V 4 bases and J 6 bases; bases outside gene matches: 5. Germline V gene lookup returns CDR1 LGHNA and CDR2 YNFKEQ. The CDR3 is 14 residues long. The CDR3 bases are TGTGCCAGCAGCCCCGACAGGGGCGGTCAGCCCCAGCATTTT. Translated: CASSPDRGGQPQHF.

The V and J genes are TRBV11-1 and TRBJ1-1; TRBD1 matches at 9 bases. V lost 5 bases and J lost 4; bases outside the gene matches: 5. The CDR3 extends over 14 amino acids. Germline CDR1 is SGHAT and CDR2 is FQDESV (reference sequence). For the CDR3, the DNA is TGTGCCAGCAGCCCACAGGGGGCAGGCACTGAAGCTTTCTTT. This translates into CASSPQGAGTEAFF. The full variable domain, in which reference TRBV11-1 and TRBJ1-1 provide the parts outside the CDR3, is EAEVAQSPRYKITEKSQAVAFWCDPISGHATLYWYRQILGQGPELLVQFQDESVVDDSQLPKDRFSAERLKGVDSTLKIQPAELGDSAMYLCASSPQGAGTEAFFGQGTRLTVV.

The chain joins TRBV18 to TRBJ1-3; 7 bases fit TRBD1. CDR1 KGHSH and CDR2 LQKENI come from the germline V gene. Germline trimming cut 3 bases from V and 0 bases from J; bases unmatched to any gene: 5. This CDR3 comprises 16 residues. CDR3 bases: TGTGCCAGCTCACCTGCGGGACAGATCTCTGGAAACACCATATATTTT. It encodes CASSPAGQISGNTIYF. The full variable domain, with the rest looked up from reference TRBV18 and TRBJ1-3, is NAGVMQNPRHLVRRRGQEARLRCSPMKGHSHVYWYRQLPEEGLKFMVYLQKENIIDESGMPKERFSAEFPKEGPSILRIQQVVRGDSAAYFCASSPAGQISGNTIYFGEGSWLTVV.

The rearrangement joins TRBV29-1 to TRBJ1-2, with D possibly matching TRBD1 (6 bases). CDR3 length: 13 residues. Looked up from germline, CDR1 is SQVTM and CDR2 is ANQGSEA. Trimming left V 3 bases short and J 4 bases short, with 12 bases between. The CDR3 loop reads CSVEGAKGYGYTF. CDR3 bases: TGCAGCGTTGAGGGGGCTAAGGGCTATGGCTACACCTTC.

The V gene is TRBV6-6, the J gene TRBJ1-5; D is undetermined. Per germline, CDR1 MNHNY and CDR2 SVGAGI (reference sequence). Between the trimmed V and J ends, which lost 7 bases and 5 bases, there was a span of 6 bases. The CDR3 loop spans 11 amino acids. This chain's CDR3 is CASKADQPQHF. The CDR3 DNA follows: TGTGCCAGCAAGGCGGATCAGCCCCAGCATTTT.

Here the CDR3 DNA reads TGTGCCAGTAGAGACCGAGGACAGGGGTATGGCTACACCTTC. It encodes CASRDRGQGYGYTF. The rearrangement joins TRBV19 to TRBJ1-2, with TRBD1 matching 9 bases. The CDR3 consists of 14 residues. Germline CDR1 LNHDA, CDR2 SQIVND (reference sequence). V gave up 6 bases and J gave up 5 bases; unmatched junction bases: 7.

This chain joins TRBV30 and TRBJ2-5; 8 nucleotides line up with TRBD2. This CDR3 has 14 amino acids. The V gene's germline CDR1 is GTSNPN and CDR2 SVGIG (reference sequence). Unmatched junction bases numbered 5, after V lost 1 base and J lost 4 bases. The CDR3 protein is CAWSASGSSETQYF. In DNA, the CDR3 is TGTGCCTGGAGTGCGAGCGGGAGCTCAGAGACCCAGTACTTC.

This clone is a singleton in its sample. This chain uses TRBV6-5 with TRBJ2-7; D might be TRBD2 (7 bases). This CDR3 spans 15 amino acids. The germline gives CDR1 MNHEY, CDR2 SVGAGI. The V end was cut by 6 bases, the J end by 7 bases, with 22 bases between. CDR3 nucleotides: TGTGCCAGCAGCCTCCTTGGGGGGGGGCAAGGTGAGCAGTACTTC. Protein sequence: CASSLLGGGQGEQYF.

The table lists this clone with a count of one. The V and J genes are TRBV5-4 and TRBJ2-7; TRBD1 matches at 10 bases. Unmatched junction bases numbered 8, after V lost 4 bases and J lost 4 bases. CDR1 is SGHNT, CDR2 YYREEE, per germline (reference sequence). This CDR3 spans 15 amino acids. CDR3 protein: CASSLDRGLGYEQYF. The CDR3 DNA is TGTGCCAGCAGCCTGGACAGGGGGTTAGGGTACGAGCAGTACTTC.

The rearrangement links TRBV2 to TRBJ1-4; 8 nucleotides agree with TRBD1. CDR1 and CDR2 (germline): SNHLY, FYNNEI. The CDR3 loop spans 15 amino acids. The ends lost 2 bases at V and 2 bases at J; junction bases unmatched: 1. The CDR3 sequence: CASSERQGTNEKLFF. Written as DNA, the CDR3 is TGTGCCAGCAGTGAAAGACAGGGGACTAATGAAAAACTGTTTTTT. Using reference TRBV2 and TRBJ1-4 for the parts outside the CDR3, the full variable domain is EPEVTQTPSHQVTQMGQEVILRCVPISNHLYFYWYRQILGQKVEFLVSFYNNEISEKSEIFDDQFSVERPDGSNFTLKIRSTKLEDSAMYFCASSERQGTNEKLFFGSGTQLSVL.